This T cell receptor (beta chain) stems from a study of cytomegalovirus exposure and HLA in healthy donors. CDR3 length equals 14 residues. The V end lost 3 bases, the J end lost 4 bases, and 9 bases lay between the germline ends. Germline values: CDR1 MDHEN, CDR2 SYDVKM. Sequencing used immunoSEQ multiplex PCR; TCRdb keeps in-frame clones, though not all of them. The data show more than 55,000 clones, 70% to 90% seen once. This receptor was obtained from a young woman in good health and CMV-seronegative. The V call is TRBV28, the J call TRBJ1-4; no definite D call. The sample consisted of PBMCs. The CDR3 DNA follows: TGTGCCAGCAGTTTGGCAGTGATTAATGAAAAACTGTTTTTT. This translates into CASSLAVINEKLFF.